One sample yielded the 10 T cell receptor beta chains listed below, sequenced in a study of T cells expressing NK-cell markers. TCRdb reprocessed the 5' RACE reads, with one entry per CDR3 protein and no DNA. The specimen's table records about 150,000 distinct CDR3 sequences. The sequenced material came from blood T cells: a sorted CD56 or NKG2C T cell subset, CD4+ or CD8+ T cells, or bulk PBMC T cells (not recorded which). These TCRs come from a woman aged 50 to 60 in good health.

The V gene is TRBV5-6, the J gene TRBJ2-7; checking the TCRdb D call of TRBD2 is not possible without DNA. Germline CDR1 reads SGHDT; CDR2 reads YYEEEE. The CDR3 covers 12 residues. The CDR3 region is CASSLGPREQYF.

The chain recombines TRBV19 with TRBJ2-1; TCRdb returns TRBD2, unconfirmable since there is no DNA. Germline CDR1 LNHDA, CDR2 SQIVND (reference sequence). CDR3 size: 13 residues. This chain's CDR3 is CASSLGLAGEQFF.

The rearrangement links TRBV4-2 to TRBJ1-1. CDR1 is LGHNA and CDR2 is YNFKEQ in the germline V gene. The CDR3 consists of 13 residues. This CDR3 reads CASSLHGNTEAFF.

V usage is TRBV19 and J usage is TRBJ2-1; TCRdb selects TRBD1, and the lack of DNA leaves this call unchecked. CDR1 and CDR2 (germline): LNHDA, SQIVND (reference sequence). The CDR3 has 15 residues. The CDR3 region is CASSISSSPYNEQFF.

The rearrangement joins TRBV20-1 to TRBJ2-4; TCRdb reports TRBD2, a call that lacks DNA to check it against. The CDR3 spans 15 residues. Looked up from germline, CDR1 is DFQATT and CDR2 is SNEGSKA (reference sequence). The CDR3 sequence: CSAVAELLPKNIQYF.

The CDR3 reads CASSQVIGSDTEAFF. The V and J genes are TRBV4-1 and TRBJ1-1. The germline V gene encodes CDR1 MGHRA and CDR2 YSYEKL. The CDR3 runs to 15 residues.

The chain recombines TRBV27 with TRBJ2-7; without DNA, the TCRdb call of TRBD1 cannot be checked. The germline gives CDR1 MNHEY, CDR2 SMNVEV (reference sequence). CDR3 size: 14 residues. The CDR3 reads CASGDPGGRGEQYF.

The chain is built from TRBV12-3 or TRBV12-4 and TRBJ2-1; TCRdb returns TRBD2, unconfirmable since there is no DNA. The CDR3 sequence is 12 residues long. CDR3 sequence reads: CASSPGTSPRFF.

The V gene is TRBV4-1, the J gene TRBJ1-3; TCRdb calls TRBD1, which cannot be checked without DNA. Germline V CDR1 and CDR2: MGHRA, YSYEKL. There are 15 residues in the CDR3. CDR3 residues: CASSLRGMERNTIYF.

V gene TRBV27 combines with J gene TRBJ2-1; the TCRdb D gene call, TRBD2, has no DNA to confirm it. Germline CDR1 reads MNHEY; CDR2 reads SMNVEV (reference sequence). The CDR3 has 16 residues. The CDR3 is CASSLPQGLGYNEQFF.